The TCR beta chain under discussion was sequenced for a study of regulatory T cells in long-lasting Graves disease. Study-wide findings and caveats: Patients with persistent Graves' had lower TCR diversity than newly diagnosed patients. Only a small sample size was used, which may have cut accuracy. Persistent disease samples used TRBV28, TRBJ1-2 and TRBJ2-5 preferentially.

In building TCR beta libraries, iRepertoire HTBI primers were used together with Arm-PCR of CDR3 regions. TCRdb re-called the multiplex PCR reads with MiXCR, one entry per CDR3 protein. Here the sample spans hundreds of thousands of distinct CDR3 sequences, roughly 15% being singletons. As to time point: newly diagnosed GD, antithyroid drugs for less than 3 months. RNA extracted from PBMCs served as the sequencing template. Roughly 9.2 milliliters of peripheral blood were drawn into EDTA tubes. The CDR3 consists of 13 residues. With 1 base removed from V and 2 bases from J, the gap between germline ends came to 6 bases. Germline CDR1 and CDR2: LGHDT and YNNKEL (reference sequence). This clonotype was recorded at least ten times. The antigen is undetermined. These same data were also listed under a study on T cells in Graves' hyperthyroidism and ophthalmopathy.

V gene TRBV3-1 combines with J gene TRBJ2-7; D gene unclear. This specimen consisted of peripheral blood mononuclear cells (PBMCs), obtained at new diagnosis, from a patient treated with antithyroid drugs. The TCR was taken from a woman in her twenties or thirties with Graves disease. CDR3: CASSQVAPYEQYF. The DNA of the CDR3 is TGTGCCAGCAGCCAAGTAGCTCCCTACGAGCAGTACTTC.